Sequencing of this TCR beta chain was carried out in a study of blood T cell repertoires in COVID-19. The CDR3 has 14 residues. The V segment lost 2 bases and the J segment 3 bases; nucleotides outside the gene matches: 3. Looked up from germline, CDR1 is MGHRA and CDR2 is YSYEKL. Sequencing used immunoSEQ multiplex PCR; TCRdb keeps in-frame clones, though not all of them. The table lists 250,000 or so clones, roughly 84% of them singletons. The rearrangement joins TRBV4-1 to TRBJ2-5; TRBD1 agrees at 7 bases. The TCR was taken from a woman aged 45-59 years who had been exposed to COVID-19. The sequencing sample was made of PBMCs or T cells enriched from blood (not recorded which). CDR3 protein: CASSQYDREETQYF. The CDR3 nucleotides are TGCGCCAGCAGCCAATACGACAGGGAAGAGACCCAGTACTTC.